This T cell receptor beta chain is from a study of T cell responses to AZD1222 COVID-19 vaccine. Note on this clone: Its cognate antigen is unknown.

Germline V gene data show CDR1 as MRHNA and CDR2 as SNTAGT. The ends lost 6 bases at V and 1 base at J; junction bases unmatched: 4. This CDR3 has 14 residues. Study outcomes and limitations: Reportedly, close to half of spike-specific TCRs are directed against unmutated variant regions. Spike-specific TCR breadth and depth rose after two AZD1222 doses. Sampling that yielded the repertoires occurred only after the peak T cell response.

TCRdb's copy holds only in-frame clones and misses some; the assay was immunoSEQ multiplex PCR. The table lists around 140,000 clones, 85% to 90% of them singletons. This sequence joins TRBV6-4 and TRBJ2-3, with 7 bases fitting TRBD2. The sample consisted of peripheral blood, taken 28 days after the second AZD1222 dose. This TCR was recovered from an adult who received the AZD1222 COVID-19 vaccine. The CDR3 reads CASSASGGTDTQYF. The CDR3 nucleotides are TGTGCCAGCAGCGCTAGCGGAGGCACAGATACGCAGTATTTT.